A selection of T cell receptor beta chains follows, all from one sample in a study of shared clonotypes between healthy human individuals. Using immunoSEQ multiplex PCR, the repertoire was profiled, and TCRdb retains in-frame clones only, with some absent. The sample consists of approximately 470,000 clones, approximately 78% of them appearing once. The sample was PBMCs. These receptors were taken from a woman aged 40 to 50 in good health. Some clones in this sample may be carry-over from other donors' samples. The CDR3 runs from the conserved cysteine through the conserved F or W. The D gene is left open where the match is weak. The size field is filled for only some rows; it gives once, few, many or a size class.

clone size	V gene	J gene	D gene	CDR3 DNA	CDR3 protein
once	TRBV5-4	TRBJ2-2	.	TGTGCCAGCAGCCCCGACACCAACACCGGGGAGCTGTTTTTT	CASSPDTNTGELFF
.	TRBV28	TRBJ2-7	.	TGTGCCAGCAGTTCCCCAACGGGAGCCCCAAGCGAGCAGTACTTC	CASSSPTGAPSEQYF
.	TRBV19	TRBJ1-1	TRBD1	TGTGCCAGCAGGGACAGGGTAAACACTGAAGCTTTCTTT	CASRDRVNTEAFF
.	TRBV13	TRBJ2-1	TRBD1	TGTGCCAGCAGCCAGATAACAGGGGGCAAAACCAATGAGCAGTTCTTC	CASSQITGGKTNEQFF
.	TRBV13	TRBJ2-3	TRBD2	TGTGCCAGCAGCTTTACGTCGACTAGCGGGTTCACAGATACGCAGTATTTT	CASSFTSTSGFTDTQYF
.	TRBV9	TRBJ2-2	.	TGTGCCAGCAGCGTAGGTCGAGGAAGTGCGGGAAGGGAGCCCGGGGAGCTGTTTTTT	CASSVGRGSAGREPGELFF
.	TRBV6-5	TRBJ2-7	TRBD1	TGTGCCACCCGGACAGGGTCCTACGAGCAGTACTTC	CATRTGSYEQYF
.	TRBV5-1	TRBJ2-7	.	TGCGCCAGCAGCTCGCTCGGGTCAGGCTACGAGCAGTACTTC	CASSSLGSGYEQYF
.	TRBV7-6	TRBJ1-5	TRBD1	TGTGCCAGCAGCTTAGCGCGAACAGGGGGAAGCAATCAGCCCCAGCATTTT	CASSLARTGGSNQPQHF
few	TRBV6-1	TRBJ1-1	.	TGTGCCAGCAGTGAGGTAGAAGCTTTCTTT	CASSEVEAFF
.	TRBV10-2	TRBJ2-1	TRBD1	TGCGCCAGCAGAGATCGACAGGGTAATTACAATGAGCAGTTCTTC	CASRDRQGNYNEQFF
.	TRBV19	TRBJ1-5	.	TGTGCCAGTAGTAACCCCCCCGGGACACGGAATCAGCCCCAGCATTTT	CASSNPPGTRNQPQHF
.	TRBV2	TRBJ1-1	.	TGTGCCAGCAGCAAAGCAGGGTTTTGGCCCGACACTGAAGCTTTCTTT	CASSKAGFWPDTEAFF
.	TRBV28	TRBJ1-2	.	TGTGCCAGCACCCTCCCGGGGGATGGCTACACCTTC	CASTLPGDGYTF
.	TRBV7-2	TRBJ1-1	.	TGTGCCAGCACCCGGACAGCGAACACTGAAGCTTTCTTT	CASTRTANTEAFF
.	TRBV7-9	TRBJ2-3	TRBD2	TGTGCCAGCAGACCTAGCGGGAGTCAGACAGATACGCAGTATTTT	CASRPSGSQTDTQYF
.	TRBV6-5	TRBJ1-2	.	TGTGCCAGCAGGAAGGGGACCCACCCATACACCTTC	CASRKGTHPYTF
few	TRBV5-4	TRBJ2-3	TRBD2	TGTGCCAGCAGCTCGGGACTAGACTTAGCCACAGATACGCAGTATTTT	CASSSGLDLATDTQYF
.	TRBV30	TRBJ1-3	TRBD1	TGTGCCTGGCGGACCGCAGGGGGGTTAGGAAACACCATATATTTT	CAWRTAGGLGNTIYF
.	TRBV21-1	TRBJ2-1	.	TGTGCCAGCAGCGGGCGGGACCATGAGCAGTTCTTC	CASSGRDHEQFF
once	TRBV25-1	TRBJ1-6	.	TGTGCCAGCAGTGAATCAGGGTCTGGCGGATCACCCCTCCACTTT	CASSESGSGGSPLHF
.	TRBV28	TRBJ1-2	.	TGTGCCAGCAGTTCAGGTATAGGGAACTATGGCTACACCTTC	CASSSGIGNYGYTF
.	TRBV4-1	TRBJ1-5	.	TGCGCCAGCAGCCAAGATATACGGCTCGGCCTCGGACTCAATCAGCCCCAGCATTTT	CASSQDIRLGLGLNQPQHF
.	TRBV4-2	TRBJ1-2	.	TGTGCCAGCAGCCCCCCCCCAGCGGGCTATGGCTACACCTTC	CASSPPPAGYGYTF
.	TRBV27	TRBJ2-5	TRBD1	TGTGCCAGCAGTTTGCGGGGACAGGGGGCCCTCGCGACCCAGTACTTC	CASSLRGQGALATQYF
few	TRBV10-3	TRBJ2-3	.	TGTGCCATCAGTGGAATAAGGGGCGGCACAGATACGCAGTATTTT	CAISGIRGGTDTQYF
.	TRBV11-1	TRBJ2-2	.	TGTGCCAGCAGAAAGGGGCTCACCGGGGAGCTGTTTTTT	CASRKGLTGELFF
.	TRBV5-1	TRBJ2-1	TRBD2	TGCGCCAGCAGGGGACTAGCGGGATACAATGAGCAGTTCTTC	CASRGLAGYNEQFF
.	TRBV15	TRBJ2-5	TRBD1	TGTGCCACCTCCGGGACAGGGGACCAAGAGACCCAGTACTTC	CATSGTGDQETQYF
.	TRBV7-2	TRBJ2-1	.	TGTGCCAGCAGCCGAATCCAGGGGTACAATGAGCAGTTCTTC	CASSRIQGYNEQFF
.	TRBV6-5	TRBJ2-1	TRBD2	TGTGCCAGCAGATTCGCTAGCGGTCTCTACAATGAGCAGTTCTTC	CASRFASGLYNEQFF
.	TRBV5-1	TRBJ2-2	TRBD1	TGCGCCGGCAGCTTGGGACAGCTCACCGGGGAGCTGTTTTTT	CAGSLGQLTGELFF
.	TRBV9	TRBJ1-1	TRBD1	TGTGCCAGCAGCGTAGGGATGGGACAGGGAGGAATCGGCACTGAAGCTTTCTTT	CASSVGMGQGGIGTEAFF
.	TRBV27	TRBJ2-7	.	TGTGCCAGCAGTTTTGAGGGAGGAGCCTACGAGCAGTACTTC	CASSFEGGAYEQYF
.	TRBV27	TRBJ1-3	.	TGTGCCAGCAGTCCTGGGGTTGGCAACACCATATATTTT	CASSPGVGNTIYF
few	TRBV5-1	TRBJ1-5	.	TGCGCCAGCAGCATCGGGACAATGGATCAGCCCCAGCATTTT	CASSIGTMDQPQHF
.	TRBV27	TRBJ2-2	TRBD1	TGTGCCAGCAGTCCAGCCGGGACAGGGGACACCGGGGAGCTGTTTTTT	CASSPAGTGDTGELFF
.	TRBV28	TRBJ1-4	.	TGTGCCAGCAGTTTATTGGCCCTAATTAATGAAAAACTGTTTTTT	CASSLLALINEKLFF
.	TRBV6-4	TRBJ2-2	TRBD1	TGTGCCAGCAGTGACACAGGGGGTGACACCGGGGAGCTGTTTTTT	CASSDTGGDTGELFF
.	TRBV6-5	TRBJ1-1	.	TGTGCCAGCAGACCCCCCGGCCGCGGTACTGAAGCTTTCTTT	CASRPPGRGTEAFF
.	TRBV7-6	TRBJ2-1	TRBD2	TGTGCCAGCAGCTTAGCTTGGACTAGCGGGAATGAGCAGTTCTTC	CASSLAWTSGNEQFF
.	TRBV7-9	TRBJ1-2	.	TGTGCCAGCAGCTTAGAACCGACCCGCTATGGCTACACCTTC	CASSLEPTRYGYTF
.	TRBV29-1	TRBJ1-1	.	TGCAGCGTCCGGCCCTCCCGGAGGAACACTGAAGCTTTCTTT	CSVRPSRRNTEAFF
.	TRBV9	TRBJ2-7	.	TGTGCCAGCAGCGTAGATCAGCGGAACGGCGTCGAGCAGTACTTC	CASSVDQRNGVEQYF
.	TRBV2	TRBJ2-1	.	TGTGCCAGCAGTGAAAGGGGGGAGCAGTTCTTC	CASSERGEQFF
.	TRBV28	TRBJ2-5	.	TGTGCCAGCAGTTCCCCTGCCGACTACCCCGGTCAAGAGACCCAGTACTTC	CASSSPADYPGQETQYF
.	TRBV30	TRBJ1-2	.	TGTGCCTGGAGTGTTCGTGGCAGCGAAATTAACTATGGCTACACCTTC	CAWSVRGSEINYGYTF
.	TRBV15	TRBJ1-5	.	TGTGCCACCAGCAGAGTGGGGGAGGATCAGCCCCAGCATTTT	CATSRVGEDQPQHF
.	TRBV30	TRBJ1-2	TRBD1	TGTGCCTGGAGCCCGACAGGGGGGAATGGCTACACCTTC	CAWSPTGGNGYTF
.	TRBV9	TRBJ2-7	TRBD2	TGTGCCAGCAGCCCTGGGACTAGCCTCCCATACGAGCAGTACTTC	CASSPGTSLPYEQYF
once	TRBV28	TRBJ1-2	TRBD1	TGTGCCAGCAGAATTCTTGGGGGACAGACCTATGGCTACACCTTC	CASRILGGQTYGYTF
.	TRBV28	TRBJ2-1	.	TGTGCCAGCATTGACACGTCCAATGAGCAGTTCTTC	CASIDTSNEQFF
.	TRBV7-9	TRBJ2-1	.	TGTGCCAGCAGCTCGGACATTTCATGGGGCAATGAGCAGTTCTTC	CASSSDISWGNEQFF
once	TRBV2	TRBJ2-5	.	TGTGCCAGCCTCTCTCAGCACCTGGCGGAGACCCAGTACTTC	CASLSQHLAETQYF